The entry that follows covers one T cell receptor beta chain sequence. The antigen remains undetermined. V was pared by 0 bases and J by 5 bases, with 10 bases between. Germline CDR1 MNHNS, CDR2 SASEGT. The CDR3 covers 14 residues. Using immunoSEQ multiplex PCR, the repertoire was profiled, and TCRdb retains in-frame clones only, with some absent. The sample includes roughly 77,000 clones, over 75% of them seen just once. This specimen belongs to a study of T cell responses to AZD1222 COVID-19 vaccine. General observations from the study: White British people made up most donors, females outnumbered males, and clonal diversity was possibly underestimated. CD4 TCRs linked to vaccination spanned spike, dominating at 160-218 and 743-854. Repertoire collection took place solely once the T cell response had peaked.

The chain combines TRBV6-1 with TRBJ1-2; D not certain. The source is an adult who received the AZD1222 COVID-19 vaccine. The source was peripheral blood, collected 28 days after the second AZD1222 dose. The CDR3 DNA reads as TGTGCCAGCAGTGAAGCTGGCTCGAAGTATGGCTACACCTTC. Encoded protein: CASSEAGSKYGYTF.